These T cell receptor beta chains were read from a single sample in a study of CD8 T cells in Susac syndrome. TCRdb passed the immunoSEQ multiplex PCR reads through MiXCR, listing each CDR3 protein once. The data show approximately 170,000 distinct CDR3 sequences, 94% seen once. The sequencing sample was made of CD4+ T cells from PBMCs. The receptors derive from a human donor with multiple sclerosis. The CDR3 runs from the conserved cysteine through the conserved F or W. The D gene is left open where the match is weak. Size values are once, few and many counts, or a class for expanded clones, and some rows have none.

TRBD1	TRBV10-3	TRBJ1-2	.	CAIPIGDRDDGYTF	TGTGCCATCCCCATTGGAGACAGGGACGATGGCTACACCTTC
.	TRBV5-1	TRBJ1-1	.	CASSLVGSNTEAFF	TGCGCCAGCAGCTTGGTCGGCAGTAACACTGAAGCTTTCTTT
TRBD1	TRBV29-1	TRBJ1-4	.	CSGGTGLNEKLFF	TGCAGCGGTGGGACAGGGCTAAATGAAAAACTGTTTTTT
.	TRBV9	TRBJ1-3	.	CASSVVSGGNTIYF	TGTGCCAGCAGCGTAGTTTCCGGGGGAAACACCATATATTTT
TRBD1	TRBV2	TRBJ2-7	.	CASSGQGYEQYF	TGTGCCAGTTCGGGACAGGGCTACGAGCAGTACTTC
TRBD1	TRBV20-1	TRBJ2-5	.	CSAFPNRGSRETQYF	TGCAGTGCTTTTCCGAACAGGGGGTCGAGAGAGACCCAGTACTTC
.	TRBV10-3	TRBJ2-7	.	CAIGESGASSYEQYF	TGTGCCATCGGAGAGAGTGGGGCTAGCTCCTACGAGCAGTACTTC
.	TRBV12-3/TRBV12-4	TRBJ2-3	.	CASSRTRAEGGTQYF	TGTGCCAGCAGTAGGACTCGCGCCGAGGGGGGCACGCAGTATTTT
.	TRBV2	TRBJ2-3	.	CASRTGPGTDTQYF	TGTGCCAGCAGGACGGGTCCCGGCACAGATACGCAGTATTTT
TRBD1	TRBV23-1	TRBJ1-3	once	CASSQRDREEIGSGNTIYF	TGCGCCAGCAGTCAAAGGGACAGGGAGGAAATTGGTTCTGGAAACACCATATATTTT
TRBD2	TRBV9	TRBJ2-2	.	CASSSGLAGNTGELFF	TGTGCCAGCAGCTCAGGACTAGCGGGGAACACCGGGGAGCTGTTTTTT
.	TRBV9	TRBJ2-5	.	CASSGGSYGTLQETQYF	TGTGCCAGCAGCGGAGGAAGCTACGGGACTTTACAAGAGACCCAGTACTTC
TRBD1	TRBV25-1	TRBJ2-2	.	CASSFRQGQSTGELFF	TGTGCCAGCAGTTTTAGACAGGGGCAGTCCACCGGGGAGCTGTTTTTT
.	TRBV12-3/TRBV12-4	TRBJ1-5	.	CASSSPGEHQPQHF	TGTGCCAGCAGTTCCCCTGGGGAACATCAGCCCCAGCATTTT
.	TRBV2	TRBJ2-5	.	CASSSDGETQYF	TGTGCCAGCAGTAGCGATGGGGAGACCCAGTACTTC
TRBD2	TRBV10-3	TRBJ2-1	once	CAISDQAAGVRNEQFF	TGTGCCATCAGTGACCAGGCGGCGGGAGTCAGGAATGAGCAGTTCTTC
.	TRBV29-1	TRBJ1-2	.	CSVEDIPRGAYGYTF	TGCAGCGTTGAAGATATTCCCCGGGGAGCCTATGGCTACACCTTC
.	TRBV6-1	TRBJ1-2	once	CASAPGQGDGYTF	TGTGCCAGCGCCCCGGGACAAGGCGATGGCTACACCTTC
.	TRBV10-3	TRBJ2-6	.	CAIRAPHRGGSGANVLTF	TGTGCCATCAGGGCCCCGCACAGGGGGGGTTCTGGGGCCAACGTCCTGACTTTC
.	TRBV12-3/TRBV12-4	TRBJ1-2	.	CASSQEGYGYTF	TGTGCCAGCAGCCAGGAGGGCTATGGCTACACCTTC
.	TRBV28	TRBJ2-5	.	CASRDSQETQYF	TGTGCCAGCAGGGACAGCCAAGAGACCCAGTACTTC
TRBD2	TRBV5-1	TRBJ2-7	.	CASSLTSDYEQYF	TGCGCCAGCAGCTTGACTAGCGACTACGAGCAGTACTTC
.	TRBV20-1	TRBJ1-2	.	CSVNQGDYGYTF	TGCAGTGTTAACCAGGGAGACTATGGCTACACCTTC
.	TRBV7-9	TRBJ1-1	.	CASSLQGEGTEAFF	TGTGCCAGCAGCCTGCAGGGTGAAGGGACTGAAGCTTTCTTT
TRBD2	TRBV11-2	TRBJ2-1	.	CASSLGLAGYNEQFF	TGTGCCAGCAGCTTGGGGCTAGCGGGATACAATGAGCAGTTCTTC
TRBD1	TRBV20-1	TRBJ2-5	.	CSAQDRGVGETQYF	TGCAGTGCCCAGGACAGGGGAGTCGGAGAGACCCAGTACTTC
.	TRBV11-2	TRBJ2-1	.	CASSLGRRTSVMVYEQFF	TGTGCCAGCAGCTTAGGCCGCCGGACGAGCGTTATGGTGTATGAGCAGTTCTTC
.	TRBV7-9	TRBJ1-4	.	CASSSGRNEKLFF	TGTGCCAGCAGCTCCGGCCGAAATGAAAAACTGTTTTTT
TRBD2	TRBV4-1	TRBJ2-5	.	CASSQDQSGGETQYF	TGCGCCAGCAGCCAAGATCAGTCGGGGGGGGAGACCCAGTACTTC
.	TRBV24-1	TRBJ2-7	.	CATSDSRRGPYEQYF	TGTGCCACCAGTGATTCCAGGAGGGGCCCCTACGAGCAGTACTTC
TRBD1	TRBV7-9	TRBJ1-2	once	CAGVTGAGDGYTF	TGTGCCGGGGTTACAGGGGCAGGCGATGGCTACACCTTC
.	TRBV7-8	TRBJ1-4	.	CASSLARFTGTNEKLFF	TGTGCCAGCAGCTTAGCGAGGTTTACCGGAACTAATGAAAAACTGTTTTTT
.	TRBV7-2	TRBJ2-5	.	CASSLDLARQETQYF	TGTGCCAGCAGCTTAGACCTGGCCAGACAAGAGACCCAGTACTTC
.	TRBV23-1	TRBJ1-1	.	CASSHPGRTEAFF	TGCGCCAGCAGTCACCCCGGGAGGACTGAAGCTTTCTTT
.	TRBV6-6	TRBJ2-1	.	CASSFSGLGEQFF	TGTGCCAGCAGTTTCTCGGGGCTGGGTGAGCAGTTCTTC
.	TRBV5-1	TRBJ1-3	.	CASSTGTAANTIYF	TGCGCCAGCAGCACCGGGACTGCAGCAAACACCATATATTTT
.	TRBV5-4	TRBJ2-3	.	CASSPPGQASTDTQYF	TGTGCCAGCAGTCCACCGGGACAAGCATCCACAGATACGCAGTATTTT
.	TRBV18	TRBJ1-3	.	CASSPDGSGNTIYF	TGTGCCAGCTCACCGGACGGTTCTGGAAACACCATATATTTT
.	TRBV21-1	TRBJ1-1	.	CASSKDRGLLNTEAFF	TGTGCCAGCAGCAAAGACAGGGGGCTTTTGAACACTGAAGCTTTCTTT
.	TRBV24-1	TRBJ2-1	.	CATSSRQGRDEQFF	TGTGCCACCAGTTCACGACAGGGGAGGGATGAGCAGTTCTTC
.	TRBV30	TRBJ2-1	few	CAWTGYNEQFF	TGTGCCTGGACAGGGTACAATGAGCAGTTCTTC
.	TRBV12-3/TRBV12-4	TRBJ2-1	.	CASSTGSQGPYNEQFF	TGTGCCAGTAGCACTGGGTCGCAGGGTCCATACAATGAGCAGTTCTTC
.	TRBV7-2	TRBJ2-2	.	CASSLVVQGAGELFF	TGTGCCAGCAGCCTCGTAGTGCAAGGGGCCGGGGAGCTGTTTTTT
.	TRBV3-1	TRBJ1-1	.	CASTTTNTEAFF	TGTGCCAGCACCACCACGAACACTGAAGCTTTCTTT
TRBD2	TRBV12-3/TRBV12-4	TRBJ2-4	.	CASSPPGGLKNIQYF	TGTGCCAGCAGCCCCCCGGGAGGGCTAAAAAACATTCAGTACTTC
.	TRBV28	TRBJ1-4	.	CASTGREEKLFF	TGTGCCAGCACAGGGCGGGAAGAAAAACTGTTTTTT
.	TRBV7-9	TRBJ1-3	.	CASSPGGSGNTIYF	TGTGCCAGCAGCCCAGGTGGCTCTGGAAACACCATATATTTT
TRBD1	TRBV5-4	TRBJ2-1	.	CASSLTRQGANEQFF	TGTGCCAGCAGCCTTACCAGACAGGGGGCGAATGAGCAGTTCTTC
.	TRBV5-4	TRBJ2-7	.	CASIIFETSSYEQYF	TGTGCCAGCATCATTTTTGAGACTAGCTCCTACGAGCAGTACTTC
.	TRBV30	TRBJ2-5	.	CAWSVSGTQYF	TGTGCCTGGAGTGTGTCAGGGACCCAGTACTTC